The next 8 T cell receptor beta chains were all read from a single sample in a study of T cells in Graves' hyperthyroidism and ophthalmopathy. From RNA transcripts, TCR beta CDR3 regions were amplified. Researchers ran a first-round RT-PCR on the TCR CDR3 using the HTBI primer set. TCRdb ran MiXCR on the multiplex PCR reads and lists one entry per CDR3 protein. Of about 300,000 distinct CDR3 sequences listed, approximately 17% are singletons. Sample: blood. These receptors all stem from a man between 25 and 39 years old with Graves' hyperthyroidism.

This clonotype was found a few times. Just one base apart from a much larger clone, this may be a read error. The chain recombines TRBV7-2 with TRBJ2-7; the match to TRBD2 covers 10 bases. Germline V lookup: CDR1 SGHTA, CDR2 FQGNSA. Trimming took 5 bases from V and 6 from J; bases not matched to a gene: 7. There are 14 residues in the CDR3. The CDR3 loop reads CASSPRTSGGEQYF. The DNA of the CDR3 is TGTGCCAGCAGCCCTCGGACTAGCGGAGGCGAGCAGTACTTC.

This clonotype was seen many times. The rearrangement links TRBV11-3 to TRBJ2-7; TRBD2 might be the D (6 bases). CDR3 length: 17 amino acids. V was shortened by 1 base and J by 0 bases, with 16 bases between the two germline ends. Germline V gene sequence: CDR1 SGHNT, CDR2 YENEEA. The CDR3 coding sequence is TGTGCCAGCAGCTTAGTTAATATGGAGGGAACCTCCTACGAGCAGTACTTC. Residues: CASSLVNMEGTSYEQYF.

This chain connects TRBV11-2 to TRBJ2-1, with unresolved D. CDR1 and CDR2 from the germline V gene are SGHAT and FQNNGV. The CDR3 is made up of 12 amino acids. Trimming took 1 base from V and 13 from J, leaving 11 bases between them. For the CDR3, the DNA is TGTGCCAGCAGCTTAGCCGGGTACGACCAGTTCTTC. It yields the protein CASSLAGYDQFF.

This clonotype was seen a handful of times. V and J are TRBV20-1 and TRBJ1-3; no reliable D call. The CDR3 covers 14 residues. The germline CDR1 and CDR2 sequences are DFQATT and SNEGSKA (reference sequence). The V end lost 7 bases, the J end lost 0 bases, and 13 bases lay between the germline ends. CDR3 bases: TGCAGTGTTGACCAAGGGTCCTCTGGAAACACCATATATTTT. Its protein is CSVDQGSSGNTIYF.

This clonotype was seen ten or more times. The chain is built from TRBV12-3 or TRBV12-4 and TRBJ1-1; the match to TRBD1 covers 11 bases. The CDR3 totals 18 residues. With 3 bases clipped from V and 2 bases from J, the junction kept 11 bases outside the gene matches. Here the CDR3 DNA reads TGTGCCAGCAGTTTTGGACAGGGGGCTCTCTACCCCAACACTGAAGCTTTCTTT. Translating it yields CASSFGQGALYPNTEAFF.

V gene TRBV3-1 combines with J gene TRBJ2-1; 7 bases line up with TRBD2. The germline CDR1 and CDR2 sequences are LGHDT and YNNKEL (reference sequence). There are 18 residues in the CDR3. Losses at the gene ends were 1 base for V and 3 bases for J; bases not matched to a gene: 12. The CDR3 spells CASSQGTRFKVFYNEQFF. The CDR3 coding sequence is TGTGCCAGCAGCCAAGGGACTAGATTCAAAGTCTTCTACAATGAGCAGTTCTTC.

This chain connects TRBV19 to TRBJ1-2, with D unresolved. The CDR3 contains 12 residues. Germline assignment: CDR1 LNHDA and CDR2 SQIVND (reference sequence). V shed 10 bases and J shed 8 bases, with 17 bases lying between them. The CDR3 loop reads CATGLPGLGYTF. The CDR3 DNA is TGTGCCACGGGCCTGCCAGGATTGGGCTACACCTTC.

This chain connects TRBV3-1 to TRBJ1-2; maybe TRBD1 (5 bases). Germline V CDR1 and CDR2: LGHDT, YNNKEL (reference sequence). The V and J ends lost 1 base and 5 bases respectively, with 17 bases between them. This CDR3 spans 16 amino acids. CDR3 sequence reads: CASSQVRGLGSYGYTF. The CDR3 coding sequence is TGTGCCAGCAGCCAAGTAAGGGGTTTAGGTTCATATGGCTACACCTTC.